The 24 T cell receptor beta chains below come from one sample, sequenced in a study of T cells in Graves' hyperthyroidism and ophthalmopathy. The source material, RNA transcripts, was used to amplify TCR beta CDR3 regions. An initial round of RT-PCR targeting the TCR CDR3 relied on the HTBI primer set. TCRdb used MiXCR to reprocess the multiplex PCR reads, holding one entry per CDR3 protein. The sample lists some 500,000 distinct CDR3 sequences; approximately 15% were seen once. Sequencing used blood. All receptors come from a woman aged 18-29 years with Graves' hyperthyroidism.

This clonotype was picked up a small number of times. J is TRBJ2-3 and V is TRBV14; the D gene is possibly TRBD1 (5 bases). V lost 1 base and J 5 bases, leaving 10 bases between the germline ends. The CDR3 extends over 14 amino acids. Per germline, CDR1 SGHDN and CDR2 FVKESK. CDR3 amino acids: CASSQGQGLDTQYF. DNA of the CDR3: TGTGCCAGCAGCCAAGGGCAGGGATTAGATACGCAGTATTTT.

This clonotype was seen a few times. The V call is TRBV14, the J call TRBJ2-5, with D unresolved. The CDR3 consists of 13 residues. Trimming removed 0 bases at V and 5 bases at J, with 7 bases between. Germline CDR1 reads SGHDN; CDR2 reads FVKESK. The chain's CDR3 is CASSQDSYETQYF. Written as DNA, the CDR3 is TGTGCCAGCAGCCAAGATAGTTATGAGACCCAGTACTTC.

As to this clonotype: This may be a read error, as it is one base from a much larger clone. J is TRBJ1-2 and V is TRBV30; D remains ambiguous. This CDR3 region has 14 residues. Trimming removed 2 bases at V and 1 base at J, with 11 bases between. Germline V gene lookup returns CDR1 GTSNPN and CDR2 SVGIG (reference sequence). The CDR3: CAWSLLRRNYGYTF. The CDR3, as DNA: TGTGCCTGGAGTCTCCTCAGGCGTAACTATGGCTACACCTTC.

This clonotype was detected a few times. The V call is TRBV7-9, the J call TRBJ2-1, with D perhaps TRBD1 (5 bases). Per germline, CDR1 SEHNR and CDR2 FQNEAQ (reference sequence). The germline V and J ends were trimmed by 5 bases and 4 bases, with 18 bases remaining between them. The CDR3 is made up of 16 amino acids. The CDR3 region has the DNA TGTGCCAGCAGCCCTTCTTATGTCGCAGGGTACAATGAGCAGTTCTTC. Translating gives CASSPSYVAGYNEQFF.

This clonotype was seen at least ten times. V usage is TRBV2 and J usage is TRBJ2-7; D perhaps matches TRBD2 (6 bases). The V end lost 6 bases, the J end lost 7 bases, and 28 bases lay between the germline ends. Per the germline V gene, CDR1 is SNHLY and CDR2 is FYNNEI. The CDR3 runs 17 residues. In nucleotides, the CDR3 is TGTGCCAGCAGACCCGAAAGGGACGGTAGTACTCGGGGGGAGCAGTACGTC. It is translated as CASRPERDGSTRGEQYV.

Written as DNA, the CDR3 is TGTGCCAGCAGCTTACCGGAGGACGTGACGAACACTGAAGCTTTCTTT. This encodes CASSLPEDVTNTEAFF. This chain uses TRBV7-3 with TRBJ1-1; D gene ambiguous. Germline CDR1 reads SGHTA; CDR2 reads FQGTGA. Trimming left V 2 bases short and J 1 base short, with 14 bases between. The CDR3 covers 16 residues.

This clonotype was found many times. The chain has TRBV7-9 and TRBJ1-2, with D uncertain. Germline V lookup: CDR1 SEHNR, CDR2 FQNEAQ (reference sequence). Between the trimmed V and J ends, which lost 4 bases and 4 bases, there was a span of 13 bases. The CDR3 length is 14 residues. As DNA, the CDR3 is TGTGCCAGCAGCTCGCCAGGTGCAGGCTATGGCTACACCTTC. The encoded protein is CASSSPGAGYGYTF.

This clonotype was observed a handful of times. The CDR3 loop is CASSLSPLAGGGADNEQFF. In nucleotides, the CDR3 is TGCGCCAGCAGCCTAAGCCCCCTAGCGGGGGGGGGGGCGGACAATGAGCAGTTCTTC. This chain links TRBV5-1 with TRBJ2-1, with TRBD2 matching over 12 bases. The germline V gene encodes CDR1 SGHRS and CDR2 YFSETQ. The CDR3 spans 19 residues. The V and J ends lost 4 bases and 5 bases, in that order; junction bases with no gene match: 16.

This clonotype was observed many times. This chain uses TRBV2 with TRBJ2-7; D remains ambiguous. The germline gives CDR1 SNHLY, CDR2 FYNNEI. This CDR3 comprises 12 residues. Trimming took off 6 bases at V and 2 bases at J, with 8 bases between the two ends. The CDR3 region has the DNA TGTGCCAGCAGGGACGCCGCCTACGAGCAGTACGTC. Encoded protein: CASRDAAYEQYV.

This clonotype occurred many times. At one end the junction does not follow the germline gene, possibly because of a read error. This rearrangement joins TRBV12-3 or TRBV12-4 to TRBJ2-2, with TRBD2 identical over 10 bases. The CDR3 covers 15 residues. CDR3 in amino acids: CASSLAGVDTGELFF. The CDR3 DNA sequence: TGTGCCAGCAGTCTAGCGGGAGTCGACACCGGGGAGCTGTTTTTT.

The CDR3 here is CSARDRLAGPDYEQYF. The DNA of the CDR3 is TGCAGTGCTAGAGATCGACTAGCGGGGCCAGACTACGAGCAGTACTTC. The chain has TRBV20-1 and TRBJ2-7, with 11 bases fitting TRBD2. V lost 0 bases, J lost 3 bases, and 7 bases stayed unmatched. CDR1 is DFQATT and CDR2 is SNEGSKA in the germline V gene (reference sequence). This CDR3 is built from 16 residues.

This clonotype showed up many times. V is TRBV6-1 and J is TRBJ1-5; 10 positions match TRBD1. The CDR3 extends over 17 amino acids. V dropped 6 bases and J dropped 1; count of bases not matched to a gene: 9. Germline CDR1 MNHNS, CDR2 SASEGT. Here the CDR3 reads CASRRAAGQGSNQPQHF. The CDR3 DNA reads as TGTGCCAGCAGACGCGCGGCGGGACAGGGGAGCAATCAGCCCCAGCATTTT.

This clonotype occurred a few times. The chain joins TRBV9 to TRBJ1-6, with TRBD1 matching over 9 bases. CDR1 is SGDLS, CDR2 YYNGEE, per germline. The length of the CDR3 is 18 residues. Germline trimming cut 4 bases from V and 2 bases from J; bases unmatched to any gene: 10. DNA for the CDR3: TGTGCCAGCAGCCAGGACAGGGGCAGGAGCCCCTATAATTCACCCCTCCACTTT. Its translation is CASSQDRGRSPYNSPLHF.

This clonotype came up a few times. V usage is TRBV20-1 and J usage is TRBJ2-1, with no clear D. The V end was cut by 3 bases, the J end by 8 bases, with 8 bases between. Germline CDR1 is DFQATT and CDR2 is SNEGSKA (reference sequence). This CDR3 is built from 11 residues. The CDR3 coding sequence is TGCAGTGCTAGGCTGTTGGATGAGCAGTTCTTC. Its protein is CSARLLDEQFF.

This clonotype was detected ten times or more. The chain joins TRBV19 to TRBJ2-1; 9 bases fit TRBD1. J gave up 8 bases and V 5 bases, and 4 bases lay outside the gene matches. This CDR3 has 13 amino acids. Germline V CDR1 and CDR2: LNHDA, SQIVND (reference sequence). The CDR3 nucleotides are TGTGCCAGTAGTCGGGACAGGGTGGATGAGCAGTTCTTC. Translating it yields CASSRDRVDEQFF. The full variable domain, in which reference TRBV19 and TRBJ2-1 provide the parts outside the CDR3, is DGGITQSPKYLFRKEGQNVTLSCEQNLNHDAMYWYRQDPGQGLRLIYYSQIVNDFQKGDIAEGYSVSREKKESFPLTVTSAQKNPTAFYLCASSRDRVDEQFFGPGTRLTVL.

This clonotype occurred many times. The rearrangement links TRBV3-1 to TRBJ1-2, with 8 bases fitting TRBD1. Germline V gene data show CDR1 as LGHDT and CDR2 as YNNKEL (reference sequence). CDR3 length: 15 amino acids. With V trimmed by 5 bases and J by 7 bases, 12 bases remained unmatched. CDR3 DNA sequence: TGTGCCAGCAGCGCCAGCCCGACAGGGGCGGCTGGCTACACCTTC. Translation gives CASSASPTGAAGYTF.

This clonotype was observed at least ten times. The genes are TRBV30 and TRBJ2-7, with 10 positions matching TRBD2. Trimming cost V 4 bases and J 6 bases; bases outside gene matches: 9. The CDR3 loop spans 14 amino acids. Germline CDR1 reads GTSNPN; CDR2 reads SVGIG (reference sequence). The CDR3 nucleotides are TGTGCCTGGACCACGGGCCTAGCGGGAGCCGAGCAGTACTTC. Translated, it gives CAWTTGLAGAEQYF. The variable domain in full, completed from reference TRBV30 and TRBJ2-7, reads SQTIHQWPATLVQPVGSPLSLECTVEGTSNPNLYWYRQAAGRGLQLLFYSVGIGQISSEVPQNLSASRPQDRQFILSSKKLLLSDSGFYLCAWTTGLAGAEQYFGPGTRLTVT.

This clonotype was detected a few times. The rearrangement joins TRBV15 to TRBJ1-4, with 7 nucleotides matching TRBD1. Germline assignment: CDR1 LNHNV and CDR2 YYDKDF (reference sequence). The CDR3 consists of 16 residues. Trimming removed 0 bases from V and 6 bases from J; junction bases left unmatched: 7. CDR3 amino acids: CATSRETGQMYEKLFF. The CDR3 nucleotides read TGTGCCACCAGCAGAGAGACGGGACAGATGTATGAAAAACTGTTTTTT.

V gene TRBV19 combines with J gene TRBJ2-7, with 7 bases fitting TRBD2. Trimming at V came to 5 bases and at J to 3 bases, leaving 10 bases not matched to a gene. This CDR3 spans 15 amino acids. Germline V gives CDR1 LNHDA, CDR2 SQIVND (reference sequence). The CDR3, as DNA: TGTGCCAGTAGTCGTCGGGGGGAGGGAGGCTACGAGCAGTACTTC. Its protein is CASSRRGEGGYEQYF.

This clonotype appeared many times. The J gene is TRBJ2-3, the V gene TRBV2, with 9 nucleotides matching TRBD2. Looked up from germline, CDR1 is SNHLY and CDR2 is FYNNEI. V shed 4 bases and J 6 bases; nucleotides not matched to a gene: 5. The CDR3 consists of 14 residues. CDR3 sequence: CASSAREGGDTQYF. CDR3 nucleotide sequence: TGTGCCAGCAGTGCGCGGGAGGGGGGGGATACGCAGTATTTT. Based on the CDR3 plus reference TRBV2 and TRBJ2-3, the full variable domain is EPEVTQTPSHQVTQMGQEVILRCVPISNHLYFYWYRQILGQKVEFLVSFYNNEISEKSEIFDDQFSVERPDGSNFTLKIRSTKLEDSAMYFCASSAREGGDTQYFGPGTRLTVL.

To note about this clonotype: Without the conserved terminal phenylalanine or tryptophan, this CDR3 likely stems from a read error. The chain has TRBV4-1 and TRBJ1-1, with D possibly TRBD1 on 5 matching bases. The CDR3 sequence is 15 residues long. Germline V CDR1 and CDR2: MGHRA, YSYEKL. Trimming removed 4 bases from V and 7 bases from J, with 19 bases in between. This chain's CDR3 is CASSRGEGAAGEAFY. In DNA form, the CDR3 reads TGCGCCAGCAGCCGAGGTGAAGGGGCGGCAGGTGAAGCTTTCTAT.

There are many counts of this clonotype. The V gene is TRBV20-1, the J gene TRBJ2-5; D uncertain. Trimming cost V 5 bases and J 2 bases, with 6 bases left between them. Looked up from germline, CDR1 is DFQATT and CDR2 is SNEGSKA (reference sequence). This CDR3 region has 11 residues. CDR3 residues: CSAELQETQYF. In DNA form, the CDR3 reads TGCAGTGCTGAGTTACAAGAGACCCAGTACTTC.

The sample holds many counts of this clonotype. The CDR3, as DNA: TGTGCCAGCTCACCAAGACGGACAGGGGCTAATGAGCAGTTCTTC. Protein product: CASSPRRTGANEQFF. The rearrangement uses TRBV18 and TRBJ2-1; 9 positions agree with TRBD1. CDR1 KGHSH and CDR2 LQKENI come from the germline V gene. The length of the CDR3 is 15 residues. The V segment lost 2 bases and the J segment 7 bases; nucleotides outside the gene matches: 6.

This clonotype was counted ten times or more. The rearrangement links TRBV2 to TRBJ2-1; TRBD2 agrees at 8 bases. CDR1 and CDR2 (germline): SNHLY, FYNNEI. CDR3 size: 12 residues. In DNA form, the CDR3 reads TGTGCTACCCAACTAGCGGACAATGAGCAGTTCTTC. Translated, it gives CATQLADNEQFF.